Below, one T cell receptor (beta chain) is given with its context. Its antigen is not identified. This entry belongs to a study of lymphopenia after photon versus proton radiotherapy. Profiled with immunoSEQ multiplex PCR; TCRdb holds only in-frame clones, not every one. The sample lists approximately 62,000 clones; 84% were seen once. Study-level points and caveats: Relative stability marked proton patients; photon patients lost diversity and naive cells. Survival link was tested only in deceased patients; proton benefit remains a possibility. After the lymphocyte nadir, photon-treated repertoires showed oligoclonal expansion, especially of CD8+ Temra cells.

The V end lost 5 bases, the J end lost 5 bases, and 12 bases lay between the germline ends. Germline V lookup: CDR1 SGHAT, CDR2 FQNNGV. CDR3 size: 14 residues. Sequences were derived from peripheral blood, sampled from a patient treated with proton-based radiotherapy. This chain links TRBV11-2 with TRBJ2-2; D gene uncertain. This receptor was obtained from a man aged 55 to 69 with pancreatic cancer. In DNA, the CDR3 is TGTGCCAGCAGCCATCTAAAGGGTACCGGGGAGCTGTTTTTT. This sequence encodes CASSHLKGTGELFF.